This TCR beta chain was retrieved from a study of blood T cell repertoires in COVID-19. Across the whole study: Collection of acute and convalescent COVID-19 samples took place in the United States, Italy and Spain.

The CDR3 runs to 13 residues. Authors' methods: Reference gene primer amplification gave estimated nucleated cell counts. Produced via immunoSEQ multiplex PCR; TCRdb's table is partial and in-frame only. V, J and clone size were drawn from that table, and D and trimming were deduced from the DNA. The sample records tens of thousands of clones, 86% being singletons. Concerning this clone itself: One junction end does not reproduce the germline sequence, and a read error may be involved.

The chain employs TRBV12-3 or TRBV12-4 and TRBJ1-2; D perhaps matches TRBD1 (6 bases). This clonotype was sampled from a man between 50 and 59 years old with acute or convalescent COVID-19. Sequencing was carried out using peripheral blood. Written as DNA, the CDR3 is TGTGCCAGCAGTTTGACAGGCCTGAGGTCGGCCTTCTTC. This codes for CASSLTGLRSAFF.